The next 8 T cell receptor beta chains were all read from a single sample in a study of response to subunit inactivated influenza vaccine. TCRdb analysed the RT-PCR reads with MiXCR anew, one entry per CDR3 protein. This table holds 610,000 or so distinct CDR3 sequences, 12% to 15% found once. Sequencing was performed on PBMCs from blood, taken about 12 days after vaccination. All receptors come from a man between 50 and 59 years old who received an inactivated influenza vaccine.

The table lists this clonotype with many counts. The chain has TRBV20-1 and TRBJ2-5; tentatively, D is TRBD2 (7 bases). Trimming removed 6 bases from V and 5 bases from J, with 16 bases in between. The CDR3 length is 13 residues. CDR1 is DFQATT, CDR2 SNEGSKA, per germline (reference sequence). As DNA, the CDR3 is TGCAGTGCACAACAAAAGGGGGGGGAGACCCAGTACTTC. Protein: CSAQQKGGETQYF.

This chain joins TRBV29-1 and TRBJ1-3, with TRBD1 as a possible D gene (6 bases). The CDR3 is 12 amino acids. Germline V CDR1 and CDR2: SQVTM, ANQGSEA. CDR3 nucleotides: TGCGGCCACCGACAGGAAGGAAACACCATATATTTT. Protein product: CGHRQEGNTIYF.

This clonotype has a handful of counts. The chain is built from TRBV18 and TRBJ1-5; 7 nucleotides align to TRBD1. V gave up 5 bases and J gave up 3 bases; unmatched junction bases: 7. The CDR3 length is 15 residues. Germline V lookup: CDR1 KGHSH, CDR2 LQKENI. The CDR3 DNA reads as TGTGCCAGCTCAACAGGACAGGCTCACAATCAGCCCCAGCATTTT. Protein sequence: CASSTGQAHNQPQHF.

CDR3 sequence: CASSQGAGTLSYEQYF. The CDR3 DNA reads as TGCGCCAGCAGCCAAGGAGCGGGGACTCTCTCCTACGAGCAGTACTTC. The chain uses TRBV4-3 and TRBJ2-7; 7 nucleotides agree with TRBD2. The germline CDR1 and CDR2 sequences are LGHNA and YSLEER. This CDR3 is 16 amino acids long. With V trimmed by 1 base and J by 0 bases, 6 bases remained unmatched.

There are many counts of this clonotype. The chain has TRBV10-3 and TRBJ2-3; 13 bases fit TRBD2. With V trimmed by 1 base and J by 3 bases, 7 bases remained unmatched. Germline lookup yields CDR1 ENHRY and CDR2 SYGVKD. The CDR3 runs to 18 residues. In DNA, the CDR3 is TGTGCCATCAGTGAGTGGATAACTAGCGGGAGGGTGACAGATACGCAGTATTTT. This gives the protein CAISEWITSGRVTDTQYF.

This clonotype appeared a few times. This chain links TRBV28 with TRBJ2-1, with 10 bases identical to TRBD1. The CDR3 has 16 residues. Germline-derived CDR1 and CDR2 are MDHEN and SYDVKM. J lost 6 bases, V lost 5 bases, and 10 bases had no gene match. The DNA of the CDR3 is TGTGCCAGCAGTACGACCGGGACAGGGGATTTCAATGAGCAGTTCTTC. Its translation: CASSTTGTGDFNEQFF.

This clonotype was observed many times. The chain links TRBV6-5 to TRBJ2-2, with TRBD2 identical over 8 bases. CDR1 MNHEY and CDR2 SVGAGI come from the germline V gene. The CDR3 has 16 residues. V trimming: 3 bases; J trimming: 8 bases; junction bases outside the gene matches: 11. CDR3 bases: TGTGCCAGCAGTTATTCGGGGACTAGGGGAAGAGGGGAGCTGTTTTTT. Its protein is CASSYSGTRGRGELFF.

This clonotype was detected ten times or more. The CDR3 reads CSATGGAANEKLFF. Written as DNA, the CDR3 is TGCAGCGCGACAGGGGGAGCGGCTAATGAAAAACTGTTTTTT. The genes are TRBV29-1 and TRBJ1-4, with 9 bases identical to TRBD1. CDR1 is SQVTM, CDR2 ANQGSEA, per germline. Trimming took 7 bases from V and 3 from J; bases not matched to a gene: 6. This CDR3 is 14 amino acids long.